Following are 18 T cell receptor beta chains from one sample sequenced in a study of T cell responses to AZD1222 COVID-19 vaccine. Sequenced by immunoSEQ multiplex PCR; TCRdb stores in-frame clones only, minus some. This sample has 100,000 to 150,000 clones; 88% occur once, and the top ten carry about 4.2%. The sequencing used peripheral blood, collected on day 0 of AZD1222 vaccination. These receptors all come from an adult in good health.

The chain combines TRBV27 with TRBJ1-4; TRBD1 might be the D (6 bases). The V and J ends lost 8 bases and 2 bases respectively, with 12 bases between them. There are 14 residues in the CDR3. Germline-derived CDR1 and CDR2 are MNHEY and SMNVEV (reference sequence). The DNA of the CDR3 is TGTGCCAGCCAAAACAGGGCGACTAATGAAAAACTGTTTTTT. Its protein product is CASQNRATNEKLFF.

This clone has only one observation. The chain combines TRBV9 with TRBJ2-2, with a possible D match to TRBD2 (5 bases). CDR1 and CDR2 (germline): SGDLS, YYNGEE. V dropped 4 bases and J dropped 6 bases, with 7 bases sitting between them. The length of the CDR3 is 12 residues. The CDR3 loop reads CASSLASGELFF. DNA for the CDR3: TGTGCCAGCAGCCTAGCTTCCGGGGAGCTGTTTTTT.

The CDR3: CASSKERRSCSYEQYF. The CDR3 DNA reads TGTGCCAGCAGCAAAGAGCGGCGGAGTTGCTCCTACGAGCAGTACTTC. The genes are TRBV21-1 and TRBJ2-7; TRBD2, the table's D call, lacks a check against the DNA. TRBV21-1 counts as a pseudogene. The CDR3 covers 16 residues.

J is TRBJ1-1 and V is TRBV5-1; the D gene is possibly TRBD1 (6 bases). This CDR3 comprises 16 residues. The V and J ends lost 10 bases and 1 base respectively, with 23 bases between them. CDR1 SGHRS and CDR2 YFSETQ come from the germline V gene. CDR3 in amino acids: CAFQQGPKSRNTEAFF. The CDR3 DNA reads TGCGCCTTTCAACAGGGCCCTAAAAGTAGGAACACTGAAGCTTTCTTT.

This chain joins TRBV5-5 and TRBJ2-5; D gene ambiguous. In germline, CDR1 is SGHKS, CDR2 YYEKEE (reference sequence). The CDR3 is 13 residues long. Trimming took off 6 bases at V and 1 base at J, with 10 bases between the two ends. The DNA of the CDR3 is TGTGCCAGCAAATTGGTCAGCCAAGAGACCCAGTACTTC. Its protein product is CASKLVSQETQYF.

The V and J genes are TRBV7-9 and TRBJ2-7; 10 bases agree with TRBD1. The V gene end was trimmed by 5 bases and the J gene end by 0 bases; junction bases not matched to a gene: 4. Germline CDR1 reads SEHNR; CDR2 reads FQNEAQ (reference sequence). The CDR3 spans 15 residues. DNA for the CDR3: TGTGCCAGCAGCCCCGGGACAGGGGCCTCCTACGAGCAGTACTTC. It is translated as CASSPGTGASYEQYF.

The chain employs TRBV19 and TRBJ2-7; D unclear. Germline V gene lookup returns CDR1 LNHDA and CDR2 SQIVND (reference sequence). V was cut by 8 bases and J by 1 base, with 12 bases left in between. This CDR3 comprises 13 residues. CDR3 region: CASQAGGSYEQYF. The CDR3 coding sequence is TGTGCCAGTCAAGCAGGTGGTTCCTACGAGCAGTACTTC.

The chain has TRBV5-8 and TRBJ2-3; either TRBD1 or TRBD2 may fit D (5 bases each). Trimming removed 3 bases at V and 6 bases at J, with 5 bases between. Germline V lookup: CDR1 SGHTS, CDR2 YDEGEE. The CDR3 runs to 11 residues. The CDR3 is CASSWGDTQYF. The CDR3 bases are TGTGCCAGCAGCTGGGGGGATACGCAGTATTTT.

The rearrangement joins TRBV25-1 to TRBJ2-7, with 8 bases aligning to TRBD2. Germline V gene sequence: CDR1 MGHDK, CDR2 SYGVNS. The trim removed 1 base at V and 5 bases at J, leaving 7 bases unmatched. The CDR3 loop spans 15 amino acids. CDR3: CASSESQRGFHEQYF. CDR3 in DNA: TGTGCCAGCAGTGAATCCCAGCGGGGGTTCCACGAGCAGTACTTC.

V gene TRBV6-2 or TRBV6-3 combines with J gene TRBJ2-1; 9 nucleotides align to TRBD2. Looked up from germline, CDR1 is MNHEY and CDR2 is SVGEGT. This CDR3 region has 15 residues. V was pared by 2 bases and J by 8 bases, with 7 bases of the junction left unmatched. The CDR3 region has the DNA TGTGCCAGCAGTTACCCACTAGCGGGTGTTCATGAGCAGTTCTTC. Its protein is CASSYPLAGVHEQFF.

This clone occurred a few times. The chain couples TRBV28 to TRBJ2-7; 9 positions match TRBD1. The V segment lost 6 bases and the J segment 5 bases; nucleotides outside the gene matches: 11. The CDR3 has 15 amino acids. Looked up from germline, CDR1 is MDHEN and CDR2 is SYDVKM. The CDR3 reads CASSTGGTGNHEQYF. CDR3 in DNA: TGTGCCAGCAGCACGGGCGGGACAGGGAACCACGAGCAGTACTTC. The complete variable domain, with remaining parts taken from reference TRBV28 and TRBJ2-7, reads DVKVTQSSRYLVKRTGEKVFLECVQDMDHENMFWYRQDPGLGLRLIYFSYDVKMKEKGDIPEGYSVSREKKERFSLILESASTNQTSMYLCASSTGGTGNHEQYFGPGTRLTVT.

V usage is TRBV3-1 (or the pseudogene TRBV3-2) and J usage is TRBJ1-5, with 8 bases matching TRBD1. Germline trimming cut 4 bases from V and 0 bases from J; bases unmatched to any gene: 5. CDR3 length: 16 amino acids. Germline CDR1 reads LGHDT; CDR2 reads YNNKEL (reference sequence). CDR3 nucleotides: TGTGCCAGCAGCCGGGGACAGGCCTTTAGCAATCAGCCCCAGCATTTT. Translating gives CASSRGQAFSNQPQHF.

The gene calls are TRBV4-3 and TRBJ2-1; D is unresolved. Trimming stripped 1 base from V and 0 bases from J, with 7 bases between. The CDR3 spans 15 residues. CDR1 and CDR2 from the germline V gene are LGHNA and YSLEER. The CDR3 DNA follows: TGCGCCAGCAGCCAAGGACTCCTCTCCTACAATGAGCAGTTCTTC. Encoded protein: CASSQGLLSYNEQFF.

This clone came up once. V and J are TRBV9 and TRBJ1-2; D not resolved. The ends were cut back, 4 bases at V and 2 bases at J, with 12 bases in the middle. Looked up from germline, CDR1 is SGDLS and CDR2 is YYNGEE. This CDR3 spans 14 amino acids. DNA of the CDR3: TGTGCCAGCAGCTCTCAAGGCTTCAACTATGGCTACACCTTC. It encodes CASSSQGFNYGYTF.

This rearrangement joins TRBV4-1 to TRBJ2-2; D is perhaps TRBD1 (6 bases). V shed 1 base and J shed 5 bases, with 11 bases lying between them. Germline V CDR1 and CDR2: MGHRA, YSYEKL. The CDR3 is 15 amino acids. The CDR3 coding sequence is TGCGCCAGCAGCCAAGGGTCAGGGGATACCGGGGAGCTGTTTTTT. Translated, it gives CASSQGSGDTGELFF.

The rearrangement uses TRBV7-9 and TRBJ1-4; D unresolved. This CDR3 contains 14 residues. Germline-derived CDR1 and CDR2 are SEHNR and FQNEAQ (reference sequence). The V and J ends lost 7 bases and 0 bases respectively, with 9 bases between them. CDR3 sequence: CASTFGATNEKLFF. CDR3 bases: TGTGCCAGCACTTTCGGTGCAACTAATGAAAAACTGTTTTTT.

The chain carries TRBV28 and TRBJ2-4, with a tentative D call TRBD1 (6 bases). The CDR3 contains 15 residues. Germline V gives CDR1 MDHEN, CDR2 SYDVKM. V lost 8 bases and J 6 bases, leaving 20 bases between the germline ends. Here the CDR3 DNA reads TGTGCCAGCTTTAGGGGGACGGGTCGGAGAAACATTCAGTACTTC. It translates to CASFRGTGRRNIQYF. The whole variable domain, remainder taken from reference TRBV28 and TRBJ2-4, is DVKVTQSSRYLVKRTGEKVFLECVQDMDHENMFWYRQDPGLGLRLIYFSYDVKMKEKGDIPEGYSVSREKKERFSLILESASTNQTSMYLCASFRGTGRRNIQYFGAGTRLSVL.

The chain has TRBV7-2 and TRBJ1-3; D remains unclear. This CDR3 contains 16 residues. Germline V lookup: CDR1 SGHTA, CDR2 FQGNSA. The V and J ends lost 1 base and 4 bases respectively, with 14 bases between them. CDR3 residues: CASSLVATPRGNTIYF. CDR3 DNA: TGTGCCAGCAGCTTAGTTGCAACACCTCGAGGAAACACCATATATTTT.